These 25 T cell receptor beta chains were all obtained from the same sample, sequenced in a study of T cell responses to AZD1222 COVID-19 vaccine. Sequenced by immunoSEQ multiplex PCR; TCRdb stores in-frame clones only, minus some. The profile shows 100,000 or so clones, about 86% of them singletons. The sequences come from peripheral blood, collected on day 0 of AZD1222 vaccination. The receptors come from an adult in good health.

The chain recombines TRBV27 with TRBJ2-3, with unresolved D. The V and J ends lost 1 base and 0 bases respectively, with 5 bases between them. CDR3 length equals 14 residues. The germline CDR1 and CDR2 sequences are MNHEY and SMNVEV (reference sequence). The CDR3 spells CASSLFASTDTQYF. The CDR3 DNA reads TGTGCCAGCAGTTTATTCGCCAGCACAGATACGCAGTATTTT.

The rearrangement joins TRBV28 to TRBJ1-2; D is possibly TRBD1 (6 bases). Germline V gene lookup returns CDR1 MDHEN and CDR2 SYDVKM. The V and J ends lost 2 bases and 8 bases respectively, with 12 bases between them. The CDR3 length is 13 residues. The CDR3 region is CASSLIGGEGYTF. The CDR3 DNA reads as TGTGCCAGCAGTTTAATCGGGGGCGAGGGCTACACCTTC.

The rearrangement links TRBV7-9 to TRBJ2-7; D is undetermined. The ends were cut back, 2 bases at V and 4 bases at J, with 6 bases in the middle. Germline CDR1 and CDR2: SEHNR and FQNEAQ (reference sequence). This CDR3 is 12 amino acids long. DNA for the CDR3: TGTGCCAGCAGCTTACACCGTTACGAGCAGTACTTC. It codes for CASSLHRYEQYF.

The chain carries TRBV21-1 and TRBJ1-2; the tabulated D call, TRBD1, remains unverified against the DNA. TRBV21-1 is marked as a pseudogene. This CDR3 region has 12 residues. CDR3 protein: CASPTHRGGYTF. The CDR3 nucleotides read TGTGCCAGCCCTACACACAGGGGGGGCTACACCTTC.

CDR3 DNA sequence: TGTGCCAGCAATGGGGGCACAAAGGGTCAGCCCCAGCATTTT. It encodes CASNGGTKGQPQHF. The gene calls are TRBV6-5 and TRBJ1-5, with a weak D call TRBD1 (6 bases). CDR1 MNHEY and CDR2 SVGAGI come from the germline V gene. The V and J ends lost 7 bases and 6 bases respectively, with 16 bases between them. This CDR3 is 14 amino acids long.

V usage is TRBV14 and J usage is TRBJ2-5; 8 nucleotides align to TRBD1. The CDR3 has 16 residues. From germline, CDR1 is SGHDN and CDR2 FVKESK. Trimming took 0 bases from V and 0 from J; bases not matched to a gene: 3. CDR3 loop: CASSQDWTGYQETQYF. CDR3 sequence (DNA): TGTGCCAGCAGCCAAGATTGGACAGGGTACCAAGAGACCCAGTACTTC.

The chain couples TRBV25-1 to TRBJ2-3; TRBD1 matches at 10 bases. Germline values: CDR1 MGHDK, CDR2 SYGVNS. The CDR3 is 14 residues long. J was trimmed by 3 bases and V by 10 bases; bases with no gene match: 7. The CDR3 here is CATRGTGVTDTQYF. The CDR3, as DNA: TGTGCCACCAGGGGGACAGGGGTGACAGATACGCAGTATTTT. Together with reference TRBV25-1 and TRBJ2-3, the CDR3 gives the full variable domain: EADIYQTPRYLVIGTGKKITLECSQTMGHDKMYWYQQDPGMELHLIHYSYGVNSTEKGDLSSESTVSRIRTEHFPLTLESARPSHTSQYLCATRGTGVTDTQYFGPGTRLTVL.

This chain links TRBV27 with TRBJ2-6; 9 bases fit TRBD1. CDR1 is MNHEY and CDR2 is SMNVEV in the germline V gene (reference sequence). This CDR3 contains 16 residues. With 7 bases clipped from V and 1 base from J, the junction kept 5 bases outside the gene matches. The DNA for the CDR3 is TGTGCCAGCAAACAGGGGGCCCAATCTGGGGCCAACGTCCTGACTTTC. Its translation: CASKQGAQSGANVLTF.

The J gene is TRBJ2-1, the V gene TRBV3-1 (or the pseudogene TRBV3-2); a weak D match, TRBD2 (5 bases). V shed 3 bases and J shed 1 base, with 13 bases lying between them. CDR3 length equals 16 residues. CDR1 is LGHDT, CDR2 YNNKEL, per germline (reference sequence). The CDR3, as DNA: TGTGCCAGCAGCCACAACCCGGGGAGTTCCTACAATGAGCAGTTCTTC. Residues: CASSHNPGSSYNEQFF.

As concerns this clone: At one end, the junction sequence differs from germline, possibly due to a read error. Other DNA sequences in the sample encode the same CDR3. J is TRBJ2-7 and V is TRBV28, with 8 bases lining up with TRBD2. The germline CDR1 and CDR2 sequences are MDHEN and SYDVKM. The CDR3 length is 13 residues. The CDR3 here is CASGSGSWYEQYF. CDR3 nucleotides: TGCGCCAGTGGGAGCGGGAGCTGGTACGAGCAGTACTTC.

This clone was recorded only once. The chain joins TRBV3-1 (or the pseudogene TRBV3-2) to TRBJ2-1; the D call may be TRBD1 or TRBD2 (5 bases each). Germline CDR1 and CDR2: LGHDT and YNNKEL (reference sequence). V was pared by 4 bases and J by 7 bases, with 20 bases between. The CDR3 is made up of 16 amino acids. CDR3 bases: TGTGCCAGCAGCCTCGAGGGGCGGGCCTTACCTAATGAGCAGTTCTTC. Translation: CASSLEGRALPNEQFF.

This sequence joins TRBV24-1 and TRBJ1-4; D is unresolved. V lost 4 bases and J 10 bases, leaving 9 bases between the germline ends. CDR1 and CDR2 from the germline V gene are KGHDR and SFDVKD. There are 12 residues in the CDR3. In DNA form, the CDR3 reads TGTGCCACCAGTGACTTGATCGGAAAACTGTTTTTT. The encoded protein is CATSDLIGKLFF.

The genes are TRBV10-1 and TRBJ2-7; D is possibly TRBD1 or TRBD2 (5 bases each). The germline V gene has CDR1 WNHNN and CDR2 SYGVQD (reference sequence). Trimming took 2 bases from V and 0 from J, leaving 26 bases between them. This CDR3 comprises 20 residues. Here the CDR3 reads CASSEGGLYLRRSISYEQYF. In nucleotides, the CDR3 is TGCGCCAGCAGTGAGGGGGGATTGTATTTAAGGAGGTCTATCTCCTACGAGCAGTACTTC.

This chain joins TRBV10-1 and TRBJ1-5; D remains unclear. The CDR3 is 12 amino acids. V dropped 6 bases and J dropped 4 bases, with 7 bases sitting between them. CDR1 is WNHNN and CDR2 is SYGVQD in the germline V gene (reference sequence). The CDR3 reads CASRPVNQPQHF. As DNA, the CDR3 is TGCGCCAGCAGGCCCGTAAATCAGCCCCAGCATTTT.

In this sample, this clone turned up once. The chain uses TRBV27 and TRBJ1-4, with 9 bases aligning to TRBD1. The J segment lost 7 bases and the V segment lost 6 bases, leaving 9 bases of the junction unmatched. This CDR3 has 15 residues. Per the germline V gene, CDR1 is MNHEY and CDR2 is SMNVEV (reference sequence). The CDR3 protein is CASRKQGANSEKLFF. CDR3 DNA sequence: TGTGCCAGCAGGAAACAGGGGGCAAATAGTGAAAAACTGTTTTTT.

This chain connects TRBV28 to TRBJ1-5; D might be TRBD1 (5 bases). The CDR3 sequence is 12 residues long. V shed 7 bases and J shed 3 bases, with 7 bases lying between them. Germline V gene data show CDR1 as MDHEN and CDR2 as SYDVKM. For the CDR3, the DNA is TGTGCCAGCACCAGGGACAATCAGCCCCAGCATTTT. Translating it yields CASTRDNQPQHF.

This chain links TRBV5-6 with TRBJ1-4, with unresolved D. The CDR3 totals 14 residues. V dropped 6 bases and J dropped 5 bases, with 14 bases sitting between them. Germline loops: CDR1 SGHDT, CDR2 YYEEEE. The CDR3 loop reads CASTPGGMNEKLFF. The CDR3 DNA follows: TGTGCCAGCACCCCGGGAGGGATGAATGAAAAACTGTTTTTT.

This chain links TRBV11-2 with TRBJ2-5, with D perhaps matching TRBD1 or TRBD2 (5 bases each). Between the trimmed V and J ends, which lost 5 bases and 2 bases, there was a span of 9 bases. CDR1 is SGHAT, CDR2 FQNNGV, per germline. This CDR3 contains 13 residues. CDR3 residues: CASSRGRQETQYF. In nucleotides, the CDR3 is TGTGCCAGCAGCAGGGGACGGCAAGAGACCCAGTACTTC. The whole variable domain, remainder taken from reference TRBV11-2 and TRBJ2-5, is EAGVAQSPRYKIIEKRQSVAFWCNPISGHATLYWYQQILGQGPKLLIQFQNNGVVDDSQLPKDRFSAERLKGVDSTLKIQPAKLEDSAVYLCASSRGRQETQYFGPGTRLLVL.

Here the CDR3 reads CASSLDIGALNTGELFF. The DNA for the CDR3 is TGTGCCAGCAGCTTAGATATAGGGGCCTTAAACACCGGGGAGCTGTTTTTT. The chain is built from TRBV5-6 and TRBJ2-2, with D maybe TRBD1 (5 bases). The CDR3 runs 17 residues. Germline V lookup: CDR1 SGHDT, CDR2 YYEEEE. V dropped 2 bases and J dropped 2 bases, with 16 bases sitting between them.

The V and J genes are TRBV2 and TRBJ1-5; D uncertain. The CDR3 runs to 12 residues. Per the germline V gene, CDR1 is SNHLY and CDR2 is FYNNEI. With 6 bases removed from V and 1 base from J, the gap between germline ends came to 4 bases. The CDR3 DNA sequence: TGTGCCAGCAGGGGGAGCAATCAGCCCCAGCATTTT. Its translation is CASRGSNQPQHF. Combining the CDR3 with reference TRBV2 and TRBJ1-5 gives the whole variable domain EPEVTQTPSHQVTQMGQEVILRCVPISNHLYFYWYRQILGQKVEFLVSFYNNEISEKSEIFDDQFSVERPDGSNFTLKIRSTKLEDSAMYFCASRGSNQPQHFGDGTRLSIL.

The chain joins TRBV29-1 to TRBJ1-1; D possibly corresponds to TRBD1 (5 bases). V lost 6 bases and J 7 bases, leaving 12 bases between the germline ends. The CDR3 has 11 residues. The V gene's germline CDR1 is SQVTM and CDR2 ANQGSEA. The CDR3 DNA reads as TGCAGCGTGGAGGGGTCGGTTGAAGCTTTCTTT. Its protein is CSVEGSVEAFF.

V is TRBV5-6 and J is TRBJ2-3; possibly TRBD1 for D (6 bases). The CDR3 is 12 amino acids. From germline, CDR1 is SGHDT and CDR2 YYEEEE. V gave up 4 bases and J gave up 9 bases, with 12 bases separating them. The CDR3 is CASSPNRVTQYF. CDR3 DNA: TGTGCCAGCAGCCCCAACAGGGTGACGCAGTATTTT.

The gene calls are TRBV2 and TRBJ1-2; D might be TRBD1 (6 bases). The CDR3 length is 15 residues. Germline V gene sequence: CDR1 SNHLY, CDR2 FYNNEI. V lost 3 bases and J lost 3, with 14 bases in between. CDR3 in amino acids: CASSEQGRRDYGYTF. CDR3 coding DNA: TGTGCCAGCAGTGAGCAGGGGCGCAGGGACTATGGCTACACCTTC. Together with reference TRBV2 and TRBJ1-2, the CDR3 gives the full variable domain: EPEVTQTPSHQVTQMGQEVILRCVPISNHLYFYWYRQILGQKVEFLVSFYNNEISEKSEIFDDQFSVERPDGSNFTLKIRSTKLEDSAMYFCASSEQGRRDYGYTFGSGTRLTVV.

The V call is TRBV29-1, the J call TRBJ1-2; unclear D gene. This CDR3 contains 16 residues. Looked up from germline, CDR1 is SQVTM and CDR2 is ANQGSEA. Trimming left V 7 bases short and J 5 bases short, with 26 bases between. CDR3 DNA: TGCAGCGCGACTCCGCGAACAGAGGCCGGATCTTATGGCTACACCTTC. Its protein product is CSATPRTEAGSYGYTF.

This clone came up once. The CDR3 region has the DNA TGTGCCACCAGTGGGGACCTGGGGACCCAGTACTTC. Its translation is CATSGDLGTQYF. The gene calls are TRBV24-1 and TRBJ2-5; D is tentatively TRBD1 or TRBD2 (5 bases each). The V gene lost 5 bases and the J gene lost 7 bases, with 10 bases spanning the gap. The germline V gene encodes CDR1 KGHDR and CDR2 SFDVKD. The CDR3 length is 12 residues.